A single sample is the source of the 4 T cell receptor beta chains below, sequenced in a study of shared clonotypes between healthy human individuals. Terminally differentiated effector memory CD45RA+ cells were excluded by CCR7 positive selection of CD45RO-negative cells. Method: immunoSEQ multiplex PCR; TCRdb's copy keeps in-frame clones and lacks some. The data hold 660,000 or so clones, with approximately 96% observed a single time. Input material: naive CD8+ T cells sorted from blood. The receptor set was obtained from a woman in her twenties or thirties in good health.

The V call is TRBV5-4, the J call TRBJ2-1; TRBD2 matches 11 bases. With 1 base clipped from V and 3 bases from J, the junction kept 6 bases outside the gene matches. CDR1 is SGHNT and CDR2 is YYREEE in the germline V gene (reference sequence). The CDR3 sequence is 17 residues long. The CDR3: CASSLSPGLADYNEQFF. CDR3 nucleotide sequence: TGTGCCAGCAGCTTGTCACCGGGACTAGCGGACTACAATGAGCAGTTCTTC.

For the CDR3, the DNA is TGTGCCAGCAGCTGGACTGAAACCGCCTACGAGCAGTACTTC. This codes for CASSWTETAYEQYF. V is TRBV7-6 and J is TRBJ2-7; D is possibly TRBD2 (5 bases). Germline loops: CDR1 SGHVS, CDR2 FNYEAQ. The CDR3 contains 14 residues. V was shortened by 4 bases and J by 2 bases, with 12 bases between the two germline ends.

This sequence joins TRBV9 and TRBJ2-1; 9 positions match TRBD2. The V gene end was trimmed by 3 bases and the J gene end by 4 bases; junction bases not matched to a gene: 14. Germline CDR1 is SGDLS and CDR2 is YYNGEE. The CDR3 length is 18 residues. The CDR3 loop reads CASSARTETSGLYNEQFF. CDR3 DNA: TGTGCCAGCAGCGCCAGGACCGAAACTAGCGGGTTATACAATGAGCAGTTCTTC.

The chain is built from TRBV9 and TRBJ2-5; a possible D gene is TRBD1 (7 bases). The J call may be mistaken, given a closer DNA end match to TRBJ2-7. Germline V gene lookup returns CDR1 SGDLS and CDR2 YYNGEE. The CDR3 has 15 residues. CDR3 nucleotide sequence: TGTGCCAGCAGCCCCTCAGGGGGGAACTCCTACGAGCAGTACTTC. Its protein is CASSPSGGNSYEQYF.